The T cell receptor beta chain under discussion was sequenced for a study of metastatic and nonmetastatic thyroid tumors. In its sample, this clone was seen a few times. Its antigen is still unknown. Patients were all untreated before their thyroid surgery. CDR3 size: 14 residues. With 7 bases removed from V and 3 bases from J, the gap between germline ends came to 12 bases. TCRdb reassembled clones from the PCR reads with MiXCR. The data show around 50,000 clones, under 30% seen once. Study observations and caveats: The reported finding was significantly higher TCR beta diversity in malignant thyroid tumors relative to benign nodules, in blood and tumor.

The chain joins TRBV12-3 or TRBV12-4 to TRBJ2-2; TRBD1 or TRBD2 may be the D gene (5 bases each). The source material was blood. The receptor was isolated from a female donor with papillary thyroid cancer or a benign thyroid nodule (not recorded which). Some clones in this sample may be carry-over from other donors' samples. CDR3 loop: CASKLQGHTGELFF. For the CDR3, the DNA is TGTGCCAGCAAACTTCAGGGACACACCGGGGAGCTGTTTTTT.